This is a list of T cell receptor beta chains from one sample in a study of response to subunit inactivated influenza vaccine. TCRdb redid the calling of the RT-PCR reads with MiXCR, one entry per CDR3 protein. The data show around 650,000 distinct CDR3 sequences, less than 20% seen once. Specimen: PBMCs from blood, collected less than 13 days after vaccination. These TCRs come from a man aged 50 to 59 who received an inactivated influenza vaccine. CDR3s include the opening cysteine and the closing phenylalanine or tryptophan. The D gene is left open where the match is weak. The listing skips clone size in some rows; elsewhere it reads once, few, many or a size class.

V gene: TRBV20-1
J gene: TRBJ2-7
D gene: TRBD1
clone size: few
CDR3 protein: CSALQTGSGEQYF
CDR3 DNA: TGCAGTGCTCTACAGACAGGGTCGGGCGAGCAGTACTTC

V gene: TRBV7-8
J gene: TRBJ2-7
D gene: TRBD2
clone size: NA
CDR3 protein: CASSSQLAGVSYEQYF
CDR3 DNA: TGTGCCAGCAGCTCCCAATTGGCGGGAGTGTCTTACGAGCAGTACTTC

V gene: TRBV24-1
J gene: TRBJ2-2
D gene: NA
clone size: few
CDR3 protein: CATKTGANTGELFF
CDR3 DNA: TGTGCCACCAAAACAGGCGCGAACACCGGGGAGCTGTTTTTT

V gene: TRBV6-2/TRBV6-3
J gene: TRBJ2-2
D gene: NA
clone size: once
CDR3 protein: CASSYGGIVGELFF
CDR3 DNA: TGTGCCAGCAGTTACGGGGGAATTGTGGGGGAGCTGTTTTTT

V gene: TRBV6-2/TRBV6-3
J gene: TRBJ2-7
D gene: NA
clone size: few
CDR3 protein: CASSLLGRSYEQYF
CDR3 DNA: TGTGCCAGCAGCCTCCTAGGACGGTCCTACGAGCAGTACTTC

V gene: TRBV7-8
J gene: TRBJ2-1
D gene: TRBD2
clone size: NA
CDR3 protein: CASSLRTSGGAVYNEQFF
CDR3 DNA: TGTGCCAGCAGCTTACGGACTAGCGGGGGGGCGGTGTACAATGAGCAGTTCTTC

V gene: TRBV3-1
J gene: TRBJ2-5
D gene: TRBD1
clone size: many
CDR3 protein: CASSQVRGQGGQETQYF
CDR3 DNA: TGTGCCAGCAGCCAAGTCAGAGGACAGGGGGGCCAAGAGACCCAGTACTTC

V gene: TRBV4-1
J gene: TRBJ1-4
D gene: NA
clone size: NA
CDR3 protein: CASGRESGTNEKLFF
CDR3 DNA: TGCGCCAGCGGGCGGGAGAGCGGGACTAATGAAAAACTGTTTTTT

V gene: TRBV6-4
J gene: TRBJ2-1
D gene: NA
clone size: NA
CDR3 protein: CASSDFLGHEQFF
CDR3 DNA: TGTGCCAGCAGTGACTTTCTTGGGCATGAGCAGTTCTTC

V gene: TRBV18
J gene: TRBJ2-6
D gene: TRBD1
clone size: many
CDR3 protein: CASSNDRAGANVLTF
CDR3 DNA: TGTGCCAGCTCAAACGACAGGGCTGGGGCCAACGTCCTGACTTTC

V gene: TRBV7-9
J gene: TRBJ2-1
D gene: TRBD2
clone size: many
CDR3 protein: CASSLVGAGEYNEQFF
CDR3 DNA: TGTGCCAGCAGCTTAGTCGGAGCGGGAGAGTACAATGAGCAGTTCTTC

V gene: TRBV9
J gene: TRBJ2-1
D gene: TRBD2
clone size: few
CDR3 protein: CASSVGTSESYNEQFF
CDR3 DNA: TGTGCCAGCAGCGTAGGGACTAGCGAGTCCTACAATGAGCAGTTCTTC

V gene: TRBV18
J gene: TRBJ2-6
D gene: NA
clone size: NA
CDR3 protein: CASSPLGYVLTF
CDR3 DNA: TGTGCCAGCTCACCCCTGGGGTACGTCCTGACTTTC

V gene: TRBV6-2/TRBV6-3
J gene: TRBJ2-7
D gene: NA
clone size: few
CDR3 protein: CASRPGLALSYEQYF
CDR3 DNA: TGTGCCAGCAGACCGGGTCTCGCCTTATCCTACGAGCAGTACTTC

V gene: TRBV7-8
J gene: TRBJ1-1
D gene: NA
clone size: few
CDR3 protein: CASSLPPLNTEAFF
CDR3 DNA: TGTGCCAGCAGCTTACCCCCTCTGAACACTGAAGCTTTCTTT

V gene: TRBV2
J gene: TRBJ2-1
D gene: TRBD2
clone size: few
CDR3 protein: CASRQTSGRADEQFF
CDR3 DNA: TGTGCCAGCAGGCAAACTAGCGGGAGGGCCGATGAGCAGTTCTTC

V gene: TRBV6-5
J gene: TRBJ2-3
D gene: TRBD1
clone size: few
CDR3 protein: CASSYSDRGVDTQYF
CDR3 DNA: TGTGCCAGCAGTTACTCTGACAGGGGAGTAGATACGCAGTATTTT

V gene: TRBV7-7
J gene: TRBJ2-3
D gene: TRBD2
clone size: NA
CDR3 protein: CASSATSGRGTDTQYF
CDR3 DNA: TGTGCCAGCAGCGCGACTAGCGGGAGGGGCACAGATACGCAGTATTTT

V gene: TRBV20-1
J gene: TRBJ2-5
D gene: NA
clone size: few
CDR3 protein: CSARDEGGETQYF
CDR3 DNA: TGCAGTGCTAGAGATGAGGGGGGAGAGACCCAGTACTTC

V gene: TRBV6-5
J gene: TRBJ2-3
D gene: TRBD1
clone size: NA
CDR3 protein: CASSWTGGLGDTQYF
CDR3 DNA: TGTGCCAGCAGTTGGACAGGGGGGTTAGGAGATACGCAGTATTTT

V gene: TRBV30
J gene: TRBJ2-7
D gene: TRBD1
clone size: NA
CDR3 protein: CAWSEGTGINEQYF
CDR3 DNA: TGTGCCTGGAGTGAAGGGACAGGGATAAACGAGCAGTACTTC

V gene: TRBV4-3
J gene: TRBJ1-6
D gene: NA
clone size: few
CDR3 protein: CASSQDWQNSPLHF
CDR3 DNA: TGCGCCAGCAGCCAAGATTGGCAGAATTCACCCCTCCACTTT

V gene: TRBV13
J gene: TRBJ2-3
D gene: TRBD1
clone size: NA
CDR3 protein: CASRTRGQGRTDTQYF
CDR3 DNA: TGTGCCAGCAGAACCAGGGGACAGGGGAGGACAGATACGCAGTATTTT

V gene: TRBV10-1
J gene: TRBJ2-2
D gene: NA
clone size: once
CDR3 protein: CASSIPGTAGELFF
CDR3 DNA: TGCGCCAGCAGTATACCAGGGACCGCCGGGGAGCTGTTTTTT

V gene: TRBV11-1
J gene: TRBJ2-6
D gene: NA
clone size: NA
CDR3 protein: CASSLIFGLAGGVSGANVLTF
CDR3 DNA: TGTGCCAGCAGCTTAATATTTGGGCTCGCAGGTGGGGTCTCTGGGGCCAACGTCCTGACTTTC

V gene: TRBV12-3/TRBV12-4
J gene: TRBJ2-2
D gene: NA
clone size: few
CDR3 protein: CASSLLGITGELFF
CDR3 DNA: TGTGCCAGCAGTTTATTGGGGATCACCGGGGAGCTGTTTTTT